The 9 T cell receptor beta chains reported below all come from one sample, sequenced in a study of cytotoxic CD8 clonotypes in ibrutinib-treated CLL. Here immunoSEQ multiplex PCR was the method, and the copy in TCRdb shows in-frame clones only, minus some. Counted here are 150,000 or so clones, around 81% occurring once; the ten biggest clones make up 6% to 9.5%. The material was PBMCs, obtained after 36 months of ibrutinib treatment. The origin of the receptors is a human donor with chronic lymphocytic leukemia.

This rearrangement joins TRBV2 to TRBJ1-6; 10 bases are a match to TRBD1. After removal of 8 bases from V and 9 bases from J, the junction contained 10 bases not matched to a gene. The germline gives CDR1 SNHLY, CDR2 FYNNEI. The CDR3 covers 15 residues. CDR3 nucleotides: TGTGCCAGCCTAACGGGACAGGGGATCGGTTCACCCCTCCACTTT. This encodes CASLTGQGIGSPLHF.

This chain joins TRBV5-6 and TRBJ1-1; D is unclear. CDR3 length: 13 residues. The V end was cut by 5 bases, the J end by 0 bases, with 8 bases between. Germline assignment: CDR1 SGHDT and CDR2 YYEEEE. CDR3 in DNA: TGTGCCAGCAGAGGAGGGTTGAACACTGAAGCTTTCTTT. Translation gives CASRGGLNTEAFF.

The chain recombines TRBV19 with TRBJ1-1, with D uncertain. The V gene's germline CDR1 is LNHDA and CDR2 SQIVND (reference sequence). V shed 4 bases and J shed 1 base, with 16 bases lying between them. The length of the CDR3 is 16 residues. The CDR3 DNA reads TGTGCCAGTAGTACTGGAGCGTCACAAAAGAACACTGAAGCTTTCTTT. Its translation is CASSTGASQKNTEAFF.

The V gene is TRBV2, the J gene TRBJ1-4, with 8 bases lining up with TRBD1. CDR1 and CDR2 from the germline V gene are SNHLY and FYNNEI. Losses at the gene ends were 7 bases for V and 3 bases for J; bases not matched to a gene: 4. This CDR3 contains 14 residues. The CDR3 is CASIQGVPNEKLFF. The CDR3 DNA reads TGTGCCAGCATACAGGGGGTCCCTAATGAAAAACTGTTTTTT.

Details on this clone: Other nucleotide sequences in the sample specify the same CDR3. This sequence joins TRBV5-1 and TRBJ1-2; 8 bases line up with TRBD1. The germline V gene encodes CDR1 SGHRS and CDR2 YFSETQ. With V trimmed by 4 bases and J by 1 base, 3 bases remained unmatched. The length of the CDR3 is 14 residues. CDR3 sequence reads: CASSEGQDNYGYTF. Written as DNA, the CDR3 is TGCGCCAGCAGCGAGGGACAGGATAACTATGGCTACACCTTC.

The chain combines TRBV5-4 with TRBJ1-6; D gene unclear. The CDR3 consists of 14 residues. V was cut by 4 bases and J by 6 bases, with 11 bases left in between. Germline-derived CDR1 and CDR2 are SGHNT and YYREEE (reference sequence). CDR3 nucleotides: TGTGCCAGCAGCCTGGAGTGGGGTAATTCACCCCTCCACTTT. It yields the protein CASSLEWGNSPLHF.

The chain employs TRBV5-1 and TRBJ1-1; D is unclear. Germline CDR1 and CDR2: SGHRS and YFSETQ. The CDR3 has 15 amino acids. Trimming removed 0 bases at V and 0 bases at J, with 9 bases between. The CDR3 nucleotides are TGCGCCAGCAGCTTGGCGACGGGAATGAACACTGAAGCTTTCTTT. This sequence encodes CASSLATGMNTEAFF. The full variable domain, completed using reference TRBV5-1 and TRBJ1-1, is KAGVTQTPRYLIKTRGQQVTLSCSPISGHRSVSWYQQTPGQGLQFLFEYFSETQRNKGNFPGRFSGRQFSNSRSEMNVSTLELGDSALYLCASSLATGMNTEAFFGQGTRLTVV.

CDR3 sequence reads: CASSLSGGRGETQYF. The DNA of the CDR3 is TGCGCCAGCAGCTTGAGCGGGGGGCGCGGCGAGACCCAGTACTTC. The rearrangement joins TRBV5-1 to TRBJ2-5, with 9 bases fitting TRBD2. Germline V gene data show CDR1 as SGHRS and CDR2 as YFSETQ. The CDR3 is made up of 15 amino acids. Trimming at V came to 1 base and at J to 5 bases, leaving 6 bases not matched to a gene.

This clone has more than one count but fewer than ten. The rearrangement uses TRBV11-3 and TRBJ2-5; D is unclear. Germline loops: CDR1 SGHNT, CDR2 YENEEA. This CDR3 region has 14 residues. Trimming shortened V by 5 bases and J by 1 base, and 11 bases separated the two germline ends. The CDR3, as DNA: TGTGCCAGCAGCGCTTCTCCGGCCCAAGAGACCCAGTACTTC. This sequence encodes CASSASPAQETQYF.